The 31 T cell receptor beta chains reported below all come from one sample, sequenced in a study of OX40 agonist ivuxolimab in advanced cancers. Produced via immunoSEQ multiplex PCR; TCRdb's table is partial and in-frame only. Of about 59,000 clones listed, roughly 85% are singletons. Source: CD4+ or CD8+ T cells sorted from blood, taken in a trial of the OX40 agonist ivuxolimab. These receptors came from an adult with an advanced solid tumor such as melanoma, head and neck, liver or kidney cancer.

For the CDR3, the DNA is TGTGCCAGCAGCTTAGGAAATAGCAATCAGCCCCAGCATTTT. Translating it yields CASSLGNSNQPQHF. This chain connects TRBV7-2 to TRBJ1-5; D unclear. CDR1 SGHTA and CDR2 FQGNSA come from the germline V gene. CDR3 length equals 14 residues. V lost 1 base to trimming and J lost 0 bases, with 4 bases between them.

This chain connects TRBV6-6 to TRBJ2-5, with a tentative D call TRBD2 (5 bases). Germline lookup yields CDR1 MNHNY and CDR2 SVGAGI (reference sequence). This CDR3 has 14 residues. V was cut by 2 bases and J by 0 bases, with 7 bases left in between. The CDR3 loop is CASSYEDYQETQYF. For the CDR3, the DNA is TGTGCCAGCAGTTACGAGGACTACCAAGAGACCCAGTACTTC.

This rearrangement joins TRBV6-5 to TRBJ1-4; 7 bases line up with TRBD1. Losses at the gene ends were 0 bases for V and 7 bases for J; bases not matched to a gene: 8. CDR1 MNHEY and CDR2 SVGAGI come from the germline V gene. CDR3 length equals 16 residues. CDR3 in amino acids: CASSYSGDRASEKLFF. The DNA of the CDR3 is TGTGCCAGCAGTTACTCGGGCGACAGGGCTAGTGAAAAACTGTTTTTT.

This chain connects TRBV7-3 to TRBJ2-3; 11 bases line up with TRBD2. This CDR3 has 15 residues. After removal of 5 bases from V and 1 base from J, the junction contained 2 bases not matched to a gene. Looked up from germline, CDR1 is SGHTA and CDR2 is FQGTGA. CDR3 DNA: TGTGCCAGCAGCCTGGGACTAGCGGGCACAGATACGCAGTATTTT. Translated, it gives CASSLGLAGTDTQYF.

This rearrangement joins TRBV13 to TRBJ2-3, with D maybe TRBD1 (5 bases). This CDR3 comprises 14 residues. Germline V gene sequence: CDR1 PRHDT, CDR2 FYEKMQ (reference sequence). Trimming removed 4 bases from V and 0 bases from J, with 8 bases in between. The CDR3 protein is CASSSRQSTDTQYF. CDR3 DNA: TGTGCCAGCAGCTCTCGACAGAGCACAGATACGCAGTATTTT.

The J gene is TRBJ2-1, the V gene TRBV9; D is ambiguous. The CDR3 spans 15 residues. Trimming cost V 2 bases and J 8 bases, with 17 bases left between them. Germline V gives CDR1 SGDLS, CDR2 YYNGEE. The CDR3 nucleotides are TGTGCCAGCAGCGTCGGTTTCAGGATGAGCGATGAGCAGTTCTTC. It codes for CASSVGFRMSDEQFF.

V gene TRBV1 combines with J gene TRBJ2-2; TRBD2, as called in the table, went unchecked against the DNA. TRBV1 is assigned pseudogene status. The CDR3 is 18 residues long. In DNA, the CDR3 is TGCACCAGCGGGACTCCGGGACTAGCGGTTTGGAACACCGGGGAGCTGTTTTTT. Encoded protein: CTSGTPGLAVWNTGELFF.

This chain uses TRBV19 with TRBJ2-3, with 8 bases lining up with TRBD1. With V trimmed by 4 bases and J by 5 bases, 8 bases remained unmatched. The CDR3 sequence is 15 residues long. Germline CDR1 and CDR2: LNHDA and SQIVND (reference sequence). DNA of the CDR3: TGTGCCAGTAGTAACGACAGGGGTGCTGGAGATACGCAGTATTTT. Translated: CASSNDRGAGDTQYF.

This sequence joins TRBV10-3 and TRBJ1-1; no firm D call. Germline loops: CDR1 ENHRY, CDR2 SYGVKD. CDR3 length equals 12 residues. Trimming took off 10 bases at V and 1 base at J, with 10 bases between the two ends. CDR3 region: CATRTTNTEAFF. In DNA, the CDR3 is TGTGCCACTCGGACGACGAACACTGAAGCTTTCTTT.

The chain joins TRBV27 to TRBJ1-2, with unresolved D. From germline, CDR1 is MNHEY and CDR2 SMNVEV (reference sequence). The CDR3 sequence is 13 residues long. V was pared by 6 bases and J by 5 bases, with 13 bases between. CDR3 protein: CASSPTDRYGYTF. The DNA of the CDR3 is TGTGCCAGCAGCCCGACCGATCGATATGGCTACACCTTC.

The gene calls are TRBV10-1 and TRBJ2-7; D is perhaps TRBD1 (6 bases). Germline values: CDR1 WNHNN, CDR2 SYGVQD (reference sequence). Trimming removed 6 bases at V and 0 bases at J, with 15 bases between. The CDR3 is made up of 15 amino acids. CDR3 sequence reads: CASSGETGSSYEQYF. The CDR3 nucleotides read TGCGCCAGCAGCGGCGAAACAGGGAGCTCCTACGAGCAGTACTTC.

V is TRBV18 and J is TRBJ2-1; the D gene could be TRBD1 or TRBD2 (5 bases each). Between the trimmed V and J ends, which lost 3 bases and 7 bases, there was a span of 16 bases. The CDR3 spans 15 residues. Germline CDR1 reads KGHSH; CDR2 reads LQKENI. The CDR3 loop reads CASSPGTDYRNEQFF. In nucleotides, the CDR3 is TGTGCCAGCTCACCCGGGACCGATTACCGTAATGAGCAGTTCTTC.

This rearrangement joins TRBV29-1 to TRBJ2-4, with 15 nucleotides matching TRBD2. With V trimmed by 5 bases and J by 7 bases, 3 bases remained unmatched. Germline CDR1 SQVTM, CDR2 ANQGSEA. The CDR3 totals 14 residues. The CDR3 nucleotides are TGCAGCGTTACCGGGACTAGCGGGAGGAACATTCAGTACTTC. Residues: CSVTGTSGRNIQYF.

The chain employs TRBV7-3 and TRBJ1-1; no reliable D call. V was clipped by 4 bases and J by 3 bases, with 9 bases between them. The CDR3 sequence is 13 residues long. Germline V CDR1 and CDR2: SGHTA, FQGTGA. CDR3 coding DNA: TGTGCCAGCAGCTCCACAGTGGACACTGAAGCTTTCTTT. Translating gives CASSSTVDTEAFF.

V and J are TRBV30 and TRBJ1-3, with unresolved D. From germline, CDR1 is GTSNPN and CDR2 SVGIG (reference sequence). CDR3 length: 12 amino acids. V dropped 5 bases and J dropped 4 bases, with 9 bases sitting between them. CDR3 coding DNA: TGTGCCTGGCGCCGGGTCGGAAACACCATATATTTT. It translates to CAWRRVGNTIYF.

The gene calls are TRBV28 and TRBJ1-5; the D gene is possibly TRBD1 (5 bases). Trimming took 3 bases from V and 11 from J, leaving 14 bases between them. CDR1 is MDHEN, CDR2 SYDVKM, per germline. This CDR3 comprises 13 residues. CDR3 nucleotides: TGTGCCAGCAGTTTGGGGGGTCCACCGACCCAGCATTTT. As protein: CASSLGGPPTQHF.

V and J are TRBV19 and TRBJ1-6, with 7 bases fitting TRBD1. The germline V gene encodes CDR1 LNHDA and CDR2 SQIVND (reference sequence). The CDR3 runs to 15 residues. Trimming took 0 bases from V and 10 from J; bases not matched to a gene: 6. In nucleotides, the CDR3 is TGTGCCAGTAGTATAGAGAAAGGGGGCTTCTCACCCCTCCACTTT. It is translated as CASSIEKGGFSPLHF.

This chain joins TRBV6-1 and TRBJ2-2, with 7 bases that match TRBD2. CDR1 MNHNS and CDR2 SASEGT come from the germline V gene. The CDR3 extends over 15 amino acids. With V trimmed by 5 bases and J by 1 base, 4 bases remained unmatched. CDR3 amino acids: CASSKERGNTGELFF. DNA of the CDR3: TGTGCCAGCAGTAAGGAGCGGGGGAACACCGGGGAGCTGTTTTTT.

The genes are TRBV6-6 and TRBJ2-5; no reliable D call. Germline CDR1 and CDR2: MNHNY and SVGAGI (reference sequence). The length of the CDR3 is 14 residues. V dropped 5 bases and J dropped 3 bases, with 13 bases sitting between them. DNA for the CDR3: TGTGCCAGCAGTCCCATTACTGAAAAAGAGACCCAGTACTTC. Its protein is CASSPITEKETQYF.

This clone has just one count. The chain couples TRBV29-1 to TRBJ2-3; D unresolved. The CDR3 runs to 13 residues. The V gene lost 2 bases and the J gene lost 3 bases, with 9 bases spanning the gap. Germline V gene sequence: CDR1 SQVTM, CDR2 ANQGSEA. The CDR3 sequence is CSVELTGTDTQYF. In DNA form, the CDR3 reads TGCAGCGTTGAACTTACCGGGACAGATACGCAGTATTTT.

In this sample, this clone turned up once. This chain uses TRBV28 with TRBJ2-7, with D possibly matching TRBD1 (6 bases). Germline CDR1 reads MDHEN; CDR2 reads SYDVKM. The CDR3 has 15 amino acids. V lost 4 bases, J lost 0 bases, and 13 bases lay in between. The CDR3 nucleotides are TGTGCCAGCAGTTCCCGACAGGACGTCTCCTACGAGCAGTACTTC. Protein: CASSSRQDVSYEQYF.

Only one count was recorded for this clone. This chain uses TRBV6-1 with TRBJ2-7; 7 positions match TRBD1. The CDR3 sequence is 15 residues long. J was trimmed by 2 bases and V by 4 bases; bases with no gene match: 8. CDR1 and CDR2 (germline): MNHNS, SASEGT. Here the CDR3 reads CASSAQQGNPYEQYF. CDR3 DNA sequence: TGTGCCAGCAGTGCTCAACAGGGGAACCCCTACGAGCAGTACTTC.

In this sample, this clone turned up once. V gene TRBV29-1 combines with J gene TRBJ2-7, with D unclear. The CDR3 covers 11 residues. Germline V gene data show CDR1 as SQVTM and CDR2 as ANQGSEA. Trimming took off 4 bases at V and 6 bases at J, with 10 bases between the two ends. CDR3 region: CSVVQLGEQYF. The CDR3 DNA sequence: TGCAGCGTTGTTCAACTTGGCGAGCAGTACTTC.

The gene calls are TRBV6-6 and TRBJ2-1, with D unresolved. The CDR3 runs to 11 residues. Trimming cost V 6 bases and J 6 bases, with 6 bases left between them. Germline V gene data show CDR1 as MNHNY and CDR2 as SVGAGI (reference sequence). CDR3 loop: CASRQVNEQFF. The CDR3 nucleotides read TGTGCCAGCAGGCAGGTCAATGAGCAGTTCTTC.

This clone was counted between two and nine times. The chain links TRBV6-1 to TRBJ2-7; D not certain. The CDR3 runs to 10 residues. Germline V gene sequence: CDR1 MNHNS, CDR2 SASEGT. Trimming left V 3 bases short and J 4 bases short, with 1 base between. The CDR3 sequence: CASSEYEQYF. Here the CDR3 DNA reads TGTGCCAGCAGTGAGTACGAGCAGTACTTC.

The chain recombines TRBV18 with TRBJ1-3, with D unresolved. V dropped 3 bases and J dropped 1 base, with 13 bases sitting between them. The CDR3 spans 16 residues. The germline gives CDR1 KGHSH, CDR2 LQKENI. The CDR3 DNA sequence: TGTGCCAGCTCACCGGACGGTCGCCCATCTGGAAACACCATATATTTT. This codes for CASSPDGRPSGNTIYF.

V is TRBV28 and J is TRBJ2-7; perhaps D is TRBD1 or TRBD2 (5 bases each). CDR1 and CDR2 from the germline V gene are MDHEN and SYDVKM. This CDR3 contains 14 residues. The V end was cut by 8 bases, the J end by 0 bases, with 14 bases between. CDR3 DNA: TGTGCCAGCTGCACGCCAGGGAGCTCCTACGAGCAGTACTTC. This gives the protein CASCTPGSSYEQYF.

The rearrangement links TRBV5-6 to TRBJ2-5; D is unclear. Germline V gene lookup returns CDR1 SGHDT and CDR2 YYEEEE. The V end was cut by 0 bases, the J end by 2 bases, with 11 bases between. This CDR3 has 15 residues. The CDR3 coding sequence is TGTGCCAGCAGCTTGGCCGCCGCAGGACAAGAGACCCAGTACTTC. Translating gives CASSLAAAGQETQYF.

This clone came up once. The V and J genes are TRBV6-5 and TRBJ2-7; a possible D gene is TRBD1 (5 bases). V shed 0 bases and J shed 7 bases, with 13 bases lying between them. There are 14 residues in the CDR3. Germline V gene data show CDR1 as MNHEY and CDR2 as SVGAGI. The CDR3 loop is CASSYSSTGWEQYF. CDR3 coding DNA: TGTGCCAGCAGTTACTCGAGTACAGGCTGGGAGCAGTACTTC.

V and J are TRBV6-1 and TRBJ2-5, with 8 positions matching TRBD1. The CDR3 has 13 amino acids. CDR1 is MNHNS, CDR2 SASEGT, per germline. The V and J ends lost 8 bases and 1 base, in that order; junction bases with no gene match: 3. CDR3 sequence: CASGTGSQETQYF. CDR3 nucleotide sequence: TGTGCCAGCGGGACAGGCTCCCAAGAGACCCAGTACTTC.

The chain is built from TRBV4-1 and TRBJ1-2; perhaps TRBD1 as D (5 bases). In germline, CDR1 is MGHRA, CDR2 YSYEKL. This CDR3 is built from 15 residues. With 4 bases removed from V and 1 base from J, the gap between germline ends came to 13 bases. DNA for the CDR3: TGCGCCAGCAGCCTGGGAGACAGACTTAACTATGGCTACACCTTC. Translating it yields CASSLGDRLNYGYTF.